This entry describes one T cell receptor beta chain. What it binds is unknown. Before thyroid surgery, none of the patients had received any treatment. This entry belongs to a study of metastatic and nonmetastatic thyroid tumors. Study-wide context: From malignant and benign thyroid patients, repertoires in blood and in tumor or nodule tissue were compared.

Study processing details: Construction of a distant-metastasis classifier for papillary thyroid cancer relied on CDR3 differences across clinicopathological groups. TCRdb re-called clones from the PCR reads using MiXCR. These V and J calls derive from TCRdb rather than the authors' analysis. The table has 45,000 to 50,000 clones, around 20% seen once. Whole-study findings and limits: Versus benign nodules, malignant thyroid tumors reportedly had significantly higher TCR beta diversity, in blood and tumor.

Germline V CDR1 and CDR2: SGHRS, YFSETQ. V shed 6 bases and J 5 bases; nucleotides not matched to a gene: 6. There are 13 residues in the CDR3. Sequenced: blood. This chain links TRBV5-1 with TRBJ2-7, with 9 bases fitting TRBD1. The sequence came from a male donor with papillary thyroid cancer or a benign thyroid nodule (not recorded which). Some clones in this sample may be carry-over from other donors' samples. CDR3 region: CASTTGTGNEQYF. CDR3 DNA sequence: TGCGCCAGCACCACCGGGACAGGGAACGAGCAGTACTTC.